This T cell receptor (beta chain) was captured in a study of blood T cell repertoires in COVID-19 (TCRdb year 2020). Looking at the study overall: Collaborator samples came from the United States, Italy and Spain and covered acute and convalescent phases of COVID-19. Where available, HLA class I and class II types were obtained from metadata supplied by the sample provider rather than from assay-based typing. The repertoires were made available in a free public database intended to serve as a resource for research on the immune response to SARS-CoV-2. Deeply sampled blood TCRbeta repertoires from subjects exposed to, actively infected with, or recovered from COVID-19 were included in the dataset. The samples were drawn from two sources: the first 160 participants of the ongoing ImmuneRACE study, and approximately 1,300 subjects contributed by 6 global collaborators. The sample metadata nearly always contained a de-identified subject ID, COVID-19 status, age in years and sex. The prospective study material was composed of cDNA or gDNA derived from T cells, B-cell-depleted T cells, or PBMCs.

Study-wide conclusions, independent of this receptor: The quantity of clinical and demographic metadata differed by source and by participant and was supplied without curation.

Each collaborating institution followed its own protocols to collect whole blood in K2EDTA tubes. For TCRbeta analysis, collaborators shipped samples in one of three forms: frozen whole blood, isolated PBMCs, or DNA extracted from either of those sample types. Concerning this clone: The antigen it binds to is not known. Per-base quality was not reported, and no clone a single base away is much larger than it.

The immunoSEQ Assay, a bias-controlled multiplex PCR, was used to amplify TCRbeta CDR3 regions from genomic DNA. In the source study's methods: Nucleated cell counts per sample were estimated from amplification of reference gene primers within the assay. Sequence reads were collapsed and filtered to measure the absolute abundance of every unique TCRbeta CDR3 rearrangement. For each sample, productive Simpson clonality was calculated as the square root of Simpson's diversity index across productive rearrangements. TCRdb carries this immuneACCESS record with in-frame sequences only. Its versions omit some clonotypes, under half of them owing to an unresolved V gene in the studies checked, with the rest unexplained. That table supplies the V and J calls and clone size; D and trimming were determined from the DNA. The table for this sample lists roughly 250,000 clones; less than 85% of them were counted only once. The ten largest clones take up under 5.5% of the sample.

The germline V and J ends show losses of 6 bases and 11 bases respectively, and no gene match explains 10 bases of the junction. Spanning cysteine to phenylalanine, the CDR3 consists of 13 amino acids. The DNA shown is the 39-base CDR3, in frame from base 1. The germline V gene encodes CDR1 MNHEY and CDR2 SMNVEV (reference sequence). Material: peripheral blood. The sequence is built from TRBV27 and TRBJ2-1; 7 bases in the junction line up with TRBD2. This sequence was found in a woman older than 75 with active or convalescent COVID-19. The CDR3 protein sequence reads: CASRSGTMGQQFF. In nucleotides, the sequence is TGTGCCAGCAGGTCCGGGACTATGGGACAGCAGTTCTTC.